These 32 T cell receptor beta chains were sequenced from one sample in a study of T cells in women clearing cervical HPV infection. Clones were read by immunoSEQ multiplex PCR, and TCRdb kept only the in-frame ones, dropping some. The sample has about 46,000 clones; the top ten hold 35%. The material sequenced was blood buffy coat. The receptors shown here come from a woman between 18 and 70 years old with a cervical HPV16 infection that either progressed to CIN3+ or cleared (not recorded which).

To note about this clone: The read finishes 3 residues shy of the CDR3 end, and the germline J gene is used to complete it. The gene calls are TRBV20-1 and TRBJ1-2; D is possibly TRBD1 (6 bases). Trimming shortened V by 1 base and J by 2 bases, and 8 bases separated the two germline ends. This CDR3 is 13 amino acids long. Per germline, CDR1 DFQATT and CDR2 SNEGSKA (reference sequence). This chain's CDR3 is CSARADRNYGYTF. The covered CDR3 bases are TGCAGTGCTAGAGCGGACAGAAACTATGGC.

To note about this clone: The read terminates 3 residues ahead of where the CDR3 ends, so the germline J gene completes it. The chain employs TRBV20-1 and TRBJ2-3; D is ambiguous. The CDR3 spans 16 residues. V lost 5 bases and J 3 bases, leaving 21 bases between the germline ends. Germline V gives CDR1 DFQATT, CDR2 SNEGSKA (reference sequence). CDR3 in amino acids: CSAPSDVSLTTDTQYF. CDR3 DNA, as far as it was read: TGCAGTGCTCCGAGCGACGTGAGTCTCACGACAGATACG.

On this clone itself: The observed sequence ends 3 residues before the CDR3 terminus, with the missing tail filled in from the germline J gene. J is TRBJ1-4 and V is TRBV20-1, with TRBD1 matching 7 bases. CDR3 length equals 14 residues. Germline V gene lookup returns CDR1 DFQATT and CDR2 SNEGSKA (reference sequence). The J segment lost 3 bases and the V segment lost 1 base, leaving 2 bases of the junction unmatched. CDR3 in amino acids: CSARAGTANEKLFF. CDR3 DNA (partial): TGCAGTGCTAGAGCAGGGACAGCTAATGAAAAA.

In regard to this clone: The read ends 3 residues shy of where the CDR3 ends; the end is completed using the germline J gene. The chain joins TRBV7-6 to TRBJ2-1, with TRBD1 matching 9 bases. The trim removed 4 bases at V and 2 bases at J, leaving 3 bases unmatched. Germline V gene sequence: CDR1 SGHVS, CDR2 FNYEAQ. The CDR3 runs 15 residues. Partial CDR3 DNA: TGTGCCAGCAGCTCGACAGGGGGAGCCTACAATGAG. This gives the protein CASSSTGGAYNE. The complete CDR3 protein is CASSSTGGAYNEQFF.

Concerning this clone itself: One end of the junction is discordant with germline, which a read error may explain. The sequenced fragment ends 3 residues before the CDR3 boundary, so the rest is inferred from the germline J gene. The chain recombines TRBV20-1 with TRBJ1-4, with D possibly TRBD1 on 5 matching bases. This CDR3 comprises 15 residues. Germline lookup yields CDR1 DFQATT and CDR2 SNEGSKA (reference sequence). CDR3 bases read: TGCAGTGCCAGAGGGCTGGTGAGTGGGGCCAACGTA. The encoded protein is CSARGLVSGANV. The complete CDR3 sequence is CSARGLVSGANVLFF.

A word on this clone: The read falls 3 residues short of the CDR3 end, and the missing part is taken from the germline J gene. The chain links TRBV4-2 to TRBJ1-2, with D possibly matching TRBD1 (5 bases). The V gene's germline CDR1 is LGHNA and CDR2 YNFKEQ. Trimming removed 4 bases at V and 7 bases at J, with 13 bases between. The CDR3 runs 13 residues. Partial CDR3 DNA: TGTGCCAGCAGCCGTACAGGCGGATCTGGC. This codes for CASSRTGGSG. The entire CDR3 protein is CASSRTGGSGYTF.

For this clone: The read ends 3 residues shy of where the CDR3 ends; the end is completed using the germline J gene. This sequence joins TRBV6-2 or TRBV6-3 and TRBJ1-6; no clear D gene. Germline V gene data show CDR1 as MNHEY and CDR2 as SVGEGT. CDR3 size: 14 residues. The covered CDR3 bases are TGTGCCAGCAGTTTGAACCTCAATCTCGCAGCC. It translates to CASSLNLNLAA. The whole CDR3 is CASSLNLNLAALHF.

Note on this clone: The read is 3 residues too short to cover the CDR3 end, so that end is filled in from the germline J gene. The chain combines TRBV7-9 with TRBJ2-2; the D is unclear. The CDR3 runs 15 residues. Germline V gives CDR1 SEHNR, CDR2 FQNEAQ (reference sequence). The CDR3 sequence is CASSSILFVNSPLFF. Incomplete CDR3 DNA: TGTGCCAGCAGCTCTATCCTTTTTGTGAATTCACCG.

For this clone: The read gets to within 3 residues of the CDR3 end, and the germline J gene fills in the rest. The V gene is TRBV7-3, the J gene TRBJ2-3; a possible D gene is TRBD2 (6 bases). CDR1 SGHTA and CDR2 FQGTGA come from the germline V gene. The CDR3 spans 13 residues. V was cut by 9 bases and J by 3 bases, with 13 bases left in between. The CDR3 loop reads CASRAGQTDTQYF. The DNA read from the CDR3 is TGTGCCAGTCGGGCGGGGCAGACAGATACG. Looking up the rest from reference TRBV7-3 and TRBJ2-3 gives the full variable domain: GAGVSQTPSNKVTEKGKYVELRCDPISGHTALYWYRQSLGQGPEFLIYFQGTGAADDSGLPNDRFFAVRPEGSVSTLKIQRTERGDSAVYLCASRAGQTDTQYFGPGTRLTVL.

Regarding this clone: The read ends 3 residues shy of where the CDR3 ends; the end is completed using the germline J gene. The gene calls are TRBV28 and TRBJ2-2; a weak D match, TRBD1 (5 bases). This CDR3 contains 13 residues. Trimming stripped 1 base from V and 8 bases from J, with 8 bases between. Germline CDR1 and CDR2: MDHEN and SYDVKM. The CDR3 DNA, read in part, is TGTGCCAGCAGTTTATCAGGGTCTGGGGAG. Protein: CASSLSGSGE. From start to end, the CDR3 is CASSLSGSGELFF.

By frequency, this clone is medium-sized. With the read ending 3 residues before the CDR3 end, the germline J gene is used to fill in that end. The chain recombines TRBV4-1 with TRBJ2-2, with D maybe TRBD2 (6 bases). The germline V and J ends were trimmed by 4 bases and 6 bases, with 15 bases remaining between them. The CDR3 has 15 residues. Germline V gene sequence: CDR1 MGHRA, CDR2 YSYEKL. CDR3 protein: CASSLAGDSPGELFF. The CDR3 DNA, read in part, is TGCGCCAGCAGCCTGGCTGGGGACTCCCCCGGGGAG.

This CDR3 reads CSARPTGNTGELFF. The sequenced CDR3 bases are TGCAGTGCTAGACCAACAGGGAACACCGGGGAG. The chain is built from TRBV20-1 and TRBJ2-2; a weak D match, TRBD1 (5 bases). The CDR3 goes on 3 residues after the read ends, and that part is filled in from the germline J gene. Trimming stripped 2 bases from V and 1 base from J, with 8 bases between. The CDR3 is made up of 14 amino acids. Germline V CDR1 and CDR2: DFQATT, SNEGSKA (reference sequence).

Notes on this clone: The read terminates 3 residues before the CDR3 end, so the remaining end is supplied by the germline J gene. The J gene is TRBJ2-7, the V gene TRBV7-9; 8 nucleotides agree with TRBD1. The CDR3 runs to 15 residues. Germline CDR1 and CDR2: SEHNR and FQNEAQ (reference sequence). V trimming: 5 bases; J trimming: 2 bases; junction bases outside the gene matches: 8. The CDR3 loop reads CASSLWDRRTYEQYF. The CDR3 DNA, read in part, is TGTGCCAGCAGCCTATGGGACAGGAGAACCTACGAG. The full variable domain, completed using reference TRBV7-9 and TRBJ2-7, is DTGVSQNPRHKITKRGQNVTFRCDPISEHNRLYWYRQTLGQGPEFLTYFQNEAQLEKSRLLSDRFSAERPKGSFSTLEIQRTEQGDSAMYLCASSLWDRRTYEQYFGPGTRLTVT.

The CDR3 sequence: CASSPGTGEEKLFF. The DNA read from the CDR3 is TGTGCCAGCAGCCCCGGGACAGGGGAGGAAAAA. The chain joins TRBV7-9 to TRBJ1-4; 10 bases match TRBD1. The CDR3 end is not reached by the read, which stops 3 residues before it; the germline J gene fills it in. The germline V gene has CDR1 SEHNR and CDR2 FQNEAQ (reference sequence). This CDR3 spans 14 amino acids. J was trimmed by 8 bases and V by 5 bases; bases with no gene match: 5. The entire variable domain, with the rest obtained from reference TRBV7-9 and TRBJ1-4, is as follows: DTGVSQNPRHKITKRGQNVTFRCDPISEHNRLYWYRQTLGQGPEFLTYFQNEAQLEKSRLLSDRFSAERPKGSFSTLEIQRTEQGDSAMYLCASSPGTGEEKLFFGSGTQLSVL.

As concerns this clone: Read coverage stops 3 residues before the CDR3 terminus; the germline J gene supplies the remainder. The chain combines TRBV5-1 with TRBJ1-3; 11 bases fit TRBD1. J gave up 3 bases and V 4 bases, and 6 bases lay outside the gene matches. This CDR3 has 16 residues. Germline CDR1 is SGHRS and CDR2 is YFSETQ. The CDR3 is CASSAGQGVFGNTIYF. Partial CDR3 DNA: TGCGCCAGCAGCGCGGGACAGGGGGTTTTTGGAAACACC.

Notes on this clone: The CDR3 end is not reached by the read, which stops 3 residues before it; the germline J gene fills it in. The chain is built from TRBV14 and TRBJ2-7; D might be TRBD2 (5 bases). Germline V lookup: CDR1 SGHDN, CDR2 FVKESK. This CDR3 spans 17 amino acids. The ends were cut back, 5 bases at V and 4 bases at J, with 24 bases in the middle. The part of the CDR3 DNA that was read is TGTGCCAGCAGCATCGGGGTGCGGACGGACCCTCTGTACGAG. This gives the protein CASSIGVRTDPLYE. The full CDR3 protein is CASSIGVRTDPLYEQYF.

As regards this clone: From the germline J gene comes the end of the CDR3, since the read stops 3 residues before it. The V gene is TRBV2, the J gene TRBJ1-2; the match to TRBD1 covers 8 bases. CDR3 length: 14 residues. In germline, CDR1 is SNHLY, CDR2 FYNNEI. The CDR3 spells CASSELQGVIGYTF. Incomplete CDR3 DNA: TGTGCCAGCAGTGAACTACAGGGGGTTATCGGC. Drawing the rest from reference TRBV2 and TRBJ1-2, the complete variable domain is EPEVTQTPSHQVTQMGQEVILRCVPISNHLYFYWYRQILGQKVEFLVSFYNNEISEKSEIFDDQFSVERPDGSNFTLKIRSTKLEDSAMYFCASSELQGVIGYTFGSGTRLTVV.

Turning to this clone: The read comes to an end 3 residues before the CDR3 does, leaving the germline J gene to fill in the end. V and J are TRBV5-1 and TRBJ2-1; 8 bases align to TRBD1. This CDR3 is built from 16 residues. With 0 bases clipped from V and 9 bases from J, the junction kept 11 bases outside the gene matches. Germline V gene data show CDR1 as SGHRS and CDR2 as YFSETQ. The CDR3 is CASSLVEGQVFTEQFF. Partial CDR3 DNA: TGCGCCAGCAGCTTGGTTGAGGGACAGGTATTTACTGAG.

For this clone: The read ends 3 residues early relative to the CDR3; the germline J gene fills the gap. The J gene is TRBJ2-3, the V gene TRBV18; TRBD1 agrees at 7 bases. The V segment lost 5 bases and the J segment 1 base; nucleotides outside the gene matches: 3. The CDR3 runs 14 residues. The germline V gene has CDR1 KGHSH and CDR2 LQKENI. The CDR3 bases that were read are TGTGCCAGCTCATCCGACAGGGGCACAGATACG. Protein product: CASSSDRGTDT. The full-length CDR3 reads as CASSSDRGTDTQYF. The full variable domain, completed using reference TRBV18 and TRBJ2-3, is NAGVMQNPRHLVRRRGQEARLRCSPMKGHSHVYWYRQLPEEGLKFMVYLQKENIIDESGMPKERFSAEFPKEGPSILRIQQVVRGDSAAYFCASSSDRGTDTQYFGPGTRLTVL.

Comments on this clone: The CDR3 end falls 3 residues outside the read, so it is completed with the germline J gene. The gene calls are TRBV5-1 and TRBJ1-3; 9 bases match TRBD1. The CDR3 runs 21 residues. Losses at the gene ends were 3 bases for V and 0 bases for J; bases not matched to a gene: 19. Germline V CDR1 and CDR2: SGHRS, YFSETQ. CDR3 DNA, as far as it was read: TGCGCCAGCAGCTCCAAACCCACACAGGGGGCTCCAATAAGCTCTGGAAACACC. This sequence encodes CASSSKPTQGAPISSGNT. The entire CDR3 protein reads CASSSKPTQGAPISSGNTIYF.

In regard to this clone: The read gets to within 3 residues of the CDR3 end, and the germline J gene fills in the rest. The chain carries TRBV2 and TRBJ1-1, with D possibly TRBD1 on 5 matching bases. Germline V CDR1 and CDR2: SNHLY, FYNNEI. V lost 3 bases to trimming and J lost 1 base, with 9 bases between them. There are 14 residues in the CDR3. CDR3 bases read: TGTGCCAGCAGTGACCGGACACCGAACACTGAA. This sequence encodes CASSDRTPNTE. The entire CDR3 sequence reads CASSDRTPNTEAFF.

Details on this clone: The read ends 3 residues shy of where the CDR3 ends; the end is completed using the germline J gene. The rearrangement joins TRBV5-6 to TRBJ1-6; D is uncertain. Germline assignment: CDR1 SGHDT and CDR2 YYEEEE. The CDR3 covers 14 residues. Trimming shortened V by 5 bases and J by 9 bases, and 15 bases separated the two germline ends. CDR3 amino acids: CASSYSLSSSPLHF. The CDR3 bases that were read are TGTGCCAGCAGTTATTCTCTTTCCAGTTCACCC.

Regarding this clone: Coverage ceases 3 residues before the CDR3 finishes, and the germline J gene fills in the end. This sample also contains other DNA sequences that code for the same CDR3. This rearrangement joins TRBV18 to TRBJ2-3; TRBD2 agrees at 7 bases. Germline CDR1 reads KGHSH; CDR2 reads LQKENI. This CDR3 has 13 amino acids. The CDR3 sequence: CASSPTGGETQYF. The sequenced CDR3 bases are TGTGCCAGCTCACCAACGGGGGGAGAGACG.

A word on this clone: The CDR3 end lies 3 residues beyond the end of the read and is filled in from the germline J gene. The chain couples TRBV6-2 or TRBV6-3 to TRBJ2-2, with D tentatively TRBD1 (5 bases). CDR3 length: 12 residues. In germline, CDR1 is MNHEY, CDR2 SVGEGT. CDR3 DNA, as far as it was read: TGTGCCAGCAGTCTAGACAGAATGAAG. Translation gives CASSLDRMK. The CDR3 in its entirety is CASSLDRMKLFF.

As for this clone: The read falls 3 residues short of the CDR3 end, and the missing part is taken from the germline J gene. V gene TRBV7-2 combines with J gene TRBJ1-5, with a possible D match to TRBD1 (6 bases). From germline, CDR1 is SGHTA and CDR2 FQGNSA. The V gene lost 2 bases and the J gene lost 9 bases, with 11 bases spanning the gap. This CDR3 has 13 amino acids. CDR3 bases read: TGTGCCAGCAGCTTAACGGGGGGCAGGCCC. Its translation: CASSLTGGRP. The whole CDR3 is CASSLTGGRPQHF.

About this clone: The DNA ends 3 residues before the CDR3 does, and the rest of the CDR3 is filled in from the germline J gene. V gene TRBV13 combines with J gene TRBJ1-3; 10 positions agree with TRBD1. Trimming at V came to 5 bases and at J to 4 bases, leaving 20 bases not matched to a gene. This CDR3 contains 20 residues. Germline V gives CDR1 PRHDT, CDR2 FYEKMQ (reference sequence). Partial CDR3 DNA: TGTGCCAGCAGCAGACGCCTTCCGGGACAGGGGTTCATCACGGGAAACACC. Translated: CASSRRLPGQGFITGNT. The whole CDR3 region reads CASSRRLPGQGFITGNTIYF. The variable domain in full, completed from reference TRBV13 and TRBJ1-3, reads AAGVIQSPRHLIKEKRETATLKCYPIPRHDTVYWYQQGPGQDPQFLISFYEKMQSDKGSIPDRFSAQQFSDYHSELNMSSLELGDSALYFCASSRRLPGQGFITGNTIYFGEGSWLTVV.

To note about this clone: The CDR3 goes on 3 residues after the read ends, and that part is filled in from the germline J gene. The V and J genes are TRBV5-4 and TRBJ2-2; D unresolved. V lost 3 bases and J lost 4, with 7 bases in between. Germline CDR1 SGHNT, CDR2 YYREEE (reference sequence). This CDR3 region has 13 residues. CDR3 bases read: TGTGCCAGCAGCTCCGACACCACCGGGGAG. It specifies CASSSDTTGE. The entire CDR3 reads CASSSDTTGELFF.

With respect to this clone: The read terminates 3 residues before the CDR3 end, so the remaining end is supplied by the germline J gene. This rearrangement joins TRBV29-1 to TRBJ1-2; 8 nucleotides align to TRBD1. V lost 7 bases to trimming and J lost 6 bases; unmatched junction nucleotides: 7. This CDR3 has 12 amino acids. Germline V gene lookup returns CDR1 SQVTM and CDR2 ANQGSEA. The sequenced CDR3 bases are TGCAGCGGTGGGGACAGGAGGGATGGC. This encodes CSGGDRRDG. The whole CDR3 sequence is CSGGDRRDGYTF.

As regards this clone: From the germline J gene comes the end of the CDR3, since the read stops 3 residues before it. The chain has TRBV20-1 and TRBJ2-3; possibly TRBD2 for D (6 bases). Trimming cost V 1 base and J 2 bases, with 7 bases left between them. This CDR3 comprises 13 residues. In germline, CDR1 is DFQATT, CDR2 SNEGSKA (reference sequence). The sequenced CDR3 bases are TGCAGTGCTAGAGCGGGACTCACAGATACG. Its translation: CSARAGLTDT. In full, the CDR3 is CSARAGLTDTQYF.

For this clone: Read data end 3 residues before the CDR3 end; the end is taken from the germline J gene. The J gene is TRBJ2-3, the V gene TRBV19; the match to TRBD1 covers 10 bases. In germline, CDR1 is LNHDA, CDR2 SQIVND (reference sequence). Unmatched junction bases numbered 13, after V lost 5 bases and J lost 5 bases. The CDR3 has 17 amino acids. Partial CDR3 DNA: TGTGCCAGTAGTCCCCTCCTCCGGGACAGGGGTATAGATACG. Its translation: CASSPLLRDRGIDT. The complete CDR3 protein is CASSPLLRDRGIDTQYF.

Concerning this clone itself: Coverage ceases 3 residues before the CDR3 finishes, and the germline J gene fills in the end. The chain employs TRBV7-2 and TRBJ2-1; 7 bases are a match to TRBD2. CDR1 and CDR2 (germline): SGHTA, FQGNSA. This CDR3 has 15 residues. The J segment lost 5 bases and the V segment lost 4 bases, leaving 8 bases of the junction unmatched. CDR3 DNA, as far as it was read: TGTGCCAGCAGCTACGGCCTAGCGGCTAACAATGAG. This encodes CASSYGLAANNE. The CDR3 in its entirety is CASSYGLAANNEQFF.

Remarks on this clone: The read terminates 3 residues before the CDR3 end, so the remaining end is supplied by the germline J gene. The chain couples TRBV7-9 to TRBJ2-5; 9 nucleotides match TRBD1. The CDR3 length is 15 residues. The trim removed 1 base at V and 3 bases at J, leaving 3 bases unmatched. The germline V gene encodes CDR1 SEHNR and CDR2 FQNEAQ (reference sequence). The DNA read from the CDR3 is TGTGCCAGCAGCTTAGTGGGACAGGGTAAAGAGACC. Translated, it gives CASSLVGQGKET. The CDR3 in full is CASSLVGQGKETQYF.